These 32 T cell receptor beta chains originate from one sample sequenced in a study of CXCR3-negative and CXCR3-positive naive CD8 T cells. The authors prepared UMI-labeled TRB cDNA libraries by 5' RACE. From the 5' RACE reads, TCRdb lists one entry per CDR3 protein and no DNA. The sample spans 140,000 to 150,000 distinct CDR3 sequences; the ten largest clones claim 0.25% to 0.3%. Antigens for these TCRs are unknown. General study points: Hydrophobicity was higher for TRB CDR3s found in CXCR3-positive naive cells than in CXCR3-negative naive cells.

Sequenced: naive CXCR3+ CD8+ T cells from blood. Subset specified: CD45RO-CCR7+CD27+CD95- naive CD8+ T cells expressing CXCR3 (TNR3+). The receptor source for this set is a human donor in good health. Some clones in this sample may be carry-over from other donors' samples.

The chain carries TRBV14 and TRBJ2-1; as DNA is missing, the TRBD2 call by TCRdb cannot be tested. Germline lookup yields CDR1 SGHDN and CDR2 FVKESK. The CDR3 contains 18 residues. This CDR3 is CASSQRRAGRSSYNEQFF.

The chain is built from TRBV19 and TRBJ2-1. CDR1 is LNHDA, CDR2 SQIVND, per germline (reference sequence). The CDR3 length is 11 residues. The CDR3 sequence: CASINDNEQFF.

V and J are TRBV29-1 and TRBJ1-1. This CDR3 comprises 13 residues. Germline V CDR1 and CDR2: SQVTM, ANQGSEA. This CDR3 is CSVVIGMNTEAFF.

This sequence joins TRBV27 and TRBJ1-5. In germline, CDR1 is MNHEY, CDR2 SMNVEV (reference sequence). The CDR3 runs 13 residues. The CDR3 spells CASSFGLRAPQHF.

This chain connects TRBV7-2 to TRBJ1-1. CDR3 length equals 12 residues. Germline loops: CDR1 SGHTA, CDR2 FQGNSA. The CDR3 loop reads CASRDGLPEAFF.

The chain links TRBV6-2 or TRBV6-3 to TRBJ2-1. Germline-derived CDR1 and CDR2 are MNHEY and SVGEGT. The length of the CDR3 is 13 residues. The CDR3 sequence: CASSPVVQNEQFF.

This rearrangement joins TRBV19 to TRBJ1-1; TCRdb picks TRBD1, but there is no DNA to check that call. Germline CDR1 is LNHDA and CDR2 is SQIVND (reference sequence). CDR3 length: 15 residues. The chain's CDR3 is CASTPGQTEGTEAFF.

The V call is TRBV7-2, the J call TRBJ2-5; TCRdb's D gene call, TRBD2, goes unchecked for lack of DNA. The CDR3 length is 16 residues. Germline V lookup: CDR1 SGHTA, CDR2 FQGNSA. CDR3 residues: CASSQDPSQYRETQYF.

The chain links TRBV29-1 to TRBJ1-1; as DNA is missing, the TRBD1 call by TCRdb cannot be tested. The germline gives CDR1 SQVTM, CDR2 ANQGSEA. CDR3 length: 13 residues. The CDR3 reads CSVEVGRRTEAFF.

The V gene is TRBV7-6, the J gene TRBJ2-2. The CDR3 has 14 residues. CDR1 and CDR2 (germline): SGHVS, FNYEAQ. CDR3 region: CASSFATNTGELFF.

This rearrangement joins TRBV28 to TRBJ2-7; TCRdb proposes TRBD1, but this gene call is untestable without DNA. The CDR3 loop spans 14 amino acids. CDR1 and CDR2 from the germline V gene are MDHEN and SYDVKM. The chain's CDR3 is CASSSRGNYYEQYF. Full variable domain (rest looked up from reference TRBV28 and TRBJ2-7): DVKVTQSSRYLVKRTGEKVFLECVQDMDHENMFWYRQDPGLGLRLIYFSYDVKMKEKGDIPEGYSVSREKKERFSLILESASTNQTSMYLCASSSRGNYYEQYFGPGTRLTVT.

The chain combines TRBV27 with TRBJ2-7; TCRdb lists TRBD1, though no DNA is available to test this call. This CDR3 has 15 amino acids. Per the germline V gene, CDR1 is MNHEY and CDR2 is SMNVEV (reference sequence). This chain's CDR3 is CASSPTGTGFYEQYF.

The chain has TRBV29-1 and TRBJ1-1; TCRdb's D gene call, TRBD1, goes unchecked for lack of DNA. Germline V lookup: CDR1 SQVTM, CDR2 ANQGSEA. The CDR3 loop spans 14 amino acids. CDR3 sequence reads: CSVSRQGPNTEAFF.

The rearrangement links TRBV29-1 to TRBJ2-1; checking the TCRdb D call of TRBD2 is not possible without DNA. Germline-derived CDR1 and CDR2 are SQVTM and ANQGSEA. This CDR3 region has 12 residues. This CDR3 reads CSAPDTGGQQFF.

This chain uses TRBV2 with TRBJ2-7; TCRdb proposes TRBD1, but this gene call is untestable without DNA. Germline CDR1 reads SNHLY; CDR2 reads FYNNEI. The CDR3 length is 15 residues. The CDR3 loop is CASSEGQGGTYEQYF.

The chain combines TRBV6-5 with TRBJ1-1; the TRBD1 assignment by TCRdb is unverifiable without DNA. CDR1 and CDR2 from the germline V gene are MNHEY and SVGAGI. There are 12 residues in the CDR3. The CDR3 reads CASSYGGGEAFF.

The chain combines TRBV7-3 with TRBJ2-1. CDR1 is SGHTA, CDR2 FQGTGA, per germline. This CDR3 region has 13 residues. CDR3 sequence reads: CASPGSSYNEQFF. The variable domain in full, with the rest retrieved from reference TRBV7-3 and TRBJ2-1, is GAGVSQTPSNKVTEKGKYVELRCDPISGHTALYWYRQSLGQGPEFLIYFQGTGAADDSGLPNDRFFAVRPEGSVSTLKIQRTERGDSAVYLCASPGSSYNEQFFGPGTRLTVL.

This chain uses TRBV10-2 with TRBJ1-5. This CDR3 is built from 15 residues. Per germline, CDR1 WSHSY and CDR2 SAAADI. CDR3 in amino acids: CASSDSANSNQPQHF.

The chain has TRBV29-1 and TRBJ2-3; TCRdb indicates TRBD2, and absent DNA this call remains unverified. The CDR3 contains 15 residues. From germline, CDR1 is SQVTM and CDR2 ANQGSEA. CDR3 loop: CSVELAADRTDTQYF.

The genes are TRBV11-2 and TRBJ2-7; the TRBD1 assignment by TCRdb is unverifiable without DNA. The germline V gene encodes CDR1 SGHAT and CDR2 FQNNGV. The CDR3 covers 15 residues. The CDR3: CASSLEFGTVHEQYF.

The chain carries TRBV30 and TRBJ1-2; TCRdb names TRBD1, which stays unverified in the absence of DNA. This CDR3 has 15 residues. CDR1 is GTSNPN and CDR2 is SVGIG in the germline V gene (reference sequence). The CDR3 here is CAWSVRQGADYGYTF.

V gene TRBV19 combines with J gene TRBJ2-1; TCRdb lists TRBD1, though no DNA is available to test this call. This CDR3 spans 17 amino acids. CDR1 and CDR2 from the germline V gene are LNHDA and SQIVND (reference sequence). CDR3 protein: CDSSIDPERTGGNEQFF.

The genes are TRBV12-3 or TRBV12-4 and TRBJ2-5; TCRdb returns TRBD1, unconfirmable since there is no DNA. The CDR3 totals 15 residues. The CDR3 sequence: CAISTGTGGAETQYF.

The chain combines TRBV15 with TRBJ1-1; the TRBD1 assignment by TCRdb is unverifiable without DNA. Germline V gives CDR1 LNHNV, CDR2 YYDKDF (reference sequence). The CDR3 runs to 16 residues. The CDR3 sequence is CATSRVRTGGGTEAFF.

This chain connects TRBV3-1 to TRBJ2-5; with no DNA, the TCRdb D assignment of TRBD2 cannot be verified. The CDR3 runs to 17 residues. The germline gives CDR1 LGHDT, CDR2 YNNKEL (reference sequence). This CDR3 is CASSPPSGREEGETQYF.

The chain joins TRBV29-1 to TRBJ2-2. The CDR3 runs 14 residues. Germline loops: CDR1 SQVTM, CDR2 ANQGSEA. The CDR3 protein is CSVFLAGATGELFF.

The V call is TRBV6-1, the J call TRBJ2-7; with no DNA, the TCRdb D assignment of TRBD2 cannot be verified. The germline CDR1 and CDR2 sequences are MNHNS and SASEGT. The CDR3 is 13 amino acids. This CDR3 reads CASSEDYHYEQYF.

This chain links TRBV9 with TRBJ2-7; TCRdb names TRBD1, which stays unverified in the absence of DNA. Germline V CDR1 and CDR2: SGDLS, YYNGEE. This CDR3 has 14 residues. CDR3 protein: CASSDPGGMNEQYF.

J is TRBJ1-1 and V is TRBV7-3. The CDR3 runs 13 residues. Germline lookup yields CDR1 SGHTA and CDR2 FQGTGA. The CDR3 sequence: CASSFGQDTEAFF.

The chain combines TRBV7-9 with TRBJ2-7. The CDR3 covers 14 residues. CDR1 and CDR2 from the germline V gene are SEHNR and FQNEAQ (reference sequence). This chain's CDR3 is CASSFTTNPYEQYF.

The rearrangement joins TRBV27 to TRBJ2-7; the D call of TRBD2 rests on TCRdb alone, since no DNA is present to check it. The CDR3 extends over 19 amino acids. Germline values: CDR1 MNHEY, CDR2 SMNVEV (reference sequence). This chain's CDR3 is CASSLYPELLAGGPYEQYF.

The rearrangement uses TRBV6-5 and TRBJ2-7. Germline values: CDR1 MNHEY, CDR2 SVGAGI. The CDR3 extends over 16 amino acids. Here the CDR3 reads CASSYNPQGATYEQYF.